One sample yielded the 2 T cell receptor beta chains listed below, sequenced in a study of control samples from healthy donors and cancer patients. Clones were read by immunoSEQ multiplex PCR, and TCRdb kept only the in-frame ones, dropping some. The data hold 140,000 or so clones, with about 94% observed a single time. Source material: PBMCs. The origin of the receptors is a man in his sixties with colorectal cancer.

V is TRBV7-9 and J is TRBJ2-1; perhaps TRBD2 as D (7 bases). This CDR3 contains 15 residues. Trimming took off 7 bases at V and 3 bases at J, with 16 bases between the two ends. Germline CDR1 reads SEHNR; CDR2 reads FQNEAQ (reference sequence). Here the CDR3 DNA reads TGTGCCAGCACCTCCCCGGGGGGCCTCTACAATGAGCAGTTCTTC. Translation gives CASTSPGGLYNEQFF.

The V and J genes are TRBV6-6 and TRBJ1-2, with a weak D call TRBD1 (5 bases). Germline V gene lookup returns CDR1 MNHNY and CDR2 SVGAGI (reference sequence). The ends were cut back, 2 bases at V and 4 bases at J, with 11 bases in the middle. The CDR3 has 14 residues. CDR3 loop: CASSYGAGTYGYTF. CDR3 nucleotide sequence: TGTGCCAGCAGTTACGGAGCCGGGACCTATGGCTACACCTTC.